This T cell receptor beta chain came from a study of brain metastases from non-small cell lung cancer. Points from the study as a whole: TCR repertoires overlapped largely between brain metastases and matched primaries.

The table came from immunoSEQ multiplex PCR; TCRdb's copy has only in-frame clones and leaves some out. The sample carries roughly 3,600 clones, less than 90% recorded once. As concerns this clone: Its antigen remains unknown.

There are 13 residues in the CDR3. Germline V gene sequence: CDR1 LGHNA, CDR2 YSLEER. V was pared by 2 bases and J by 12 bases, with 16 bases between. The chain couples TRBV4-3 to TRBJ1-1, with no clear D. The clonotype was recovered from a donor aged 40 or older with non-small cell lung cancer. The sample taken for sequencing was primary lung tumor tissue. This chain's CDR3 is CASSQLLAEPPFF. DNA of the CDR3: TGCGCCAGCAGCCAATTACTCGCCGAACCCCCTTTCTTT.